This TCR beta chain was captured in a study of shared clonotypes between healthy human individuals. Study results and caveats: Memory subsets generally showed smaller estimated richness than naive subsets did. A reduction in generation probabilities was seen for non-shared clonotypes relative to those shared by all four donors.

Generated by immunoSEQ multiplex PCR, the TCRdb table keeps only in-frame clones and is missing some. The profile shows some 1 million clones, about 75% of them singletons. This clone came up a few times. What it recognizes is unknown. The V and J ends lost 6 bases and 9 bases respectively, with 12 bases between them. In germline, CDR1 is LGHNT, CDR2 FRNRAP. The CDR3 consists of 13 residues. The clonotype originates from a man in his late teens or twenties in good health. The material sequenced was memory CD4+ T cells sorted from blood. Stated subset: CD45RA-negative fraction. J is TRBJ1-6 and V is TRBV12-5, with a possible D match to TRBD1 (5 bases). The CDR3 nucleotides read TGTGCTAGTGGGGGACGGCCCACTTCACCCCTCCACTTT. This translates into CASGGRPTSPLHF.